Listed below are T cell receptor beta chains from one sample, sequenced in a study of T cell clonotyping in hematopoietic cell transplantation. Sequenced by immunoSEQ multiplex PCR; TCRdb stores in-frame clones only, minus some. The table has 75,000 to 95,000 clones, 95% to 97% seen once. Sequences were derived from peripheral blood mononuclear cells, sampled before stem cell transplant. The receptors come from a woman aged 50 to 65 with acute myeloid leukemia. Some clones in this sample may be carry-over from other donors' samples. Each CDR3 is given with its conserved first and last residue. Each record gives: J gene, V gene, D gene, CDR3 protein, CDR3 DNA. The D gene is left open where the match is weak.

>TRBJ2-7|TRBV2|.
CASRSTPAYEQYF
TGTGCCAGCAGATCCACCCCAGCCTACGAGCAGTACTTC
>TRBJ1-2|TRBV2|.
CASRRFGGYTF
TGTGCCAGCCGCCGCTTTGGGGGCTACACCTTC
>TRBJ2-7|TRBV5-1|TRBD1
CASNSSPLPGQGEVGQYF
TGCGCCAGCAACAGCAGCCCTCTCCCGGGACAGGGAGAGGTTGGGCAGTACTTC
>TRBJ1-2|TRBV30|TRBD1
CAWSRIGGGGYTF
TGTGCCTGGAGTCGAATAGGGGGCGGCGGCTACACCTTC
>TRBJ1-3|TRBV11-2|.
CASSSQGTGSGNTIYF
TGTGCCAGCAGCTCGCAAGGGACCGGCTCTGGAAACACCATATATTTT
>TRBJ1-1|TRBV7-2|TRBD1
CASSSVQGVFTEAFF
TGTGCCAGCAGCTCAGTACAGGGGGTGTTCACTGAAGCTTTCTTT
>TRBJ2-1|TRBV5-4|TRBD2
CASAKRRGLAVDNEQFF
TGTGCCAGCGCTAAGAGGCGTGGACTAGCAGTGGACAATGAGCAGTTCTTC
>TRBJ2-5|TRBV5-8|TRBD2
CASSLVKSGGIKKTQYF
TGTGCCAGCAGCTTGGTTAAGAGCGGGGGGATCAAAAAGACCCAGTACTTC
>TRBJ1-3|TRBV2|.
CASSADTTIGNTIYF
TGTGCCAGCAGTGCCGACACAACTATTGGAAACACCATATATTTT
>TRBJ2-5|TRBV19|TRBD2
CASSLGGEETQYF
TGTGCCAGTAGTTTGGGGGGGGAAGAGACCCAGTACTTC
>TRBJ1-1|TRBV5-1|.
CASSTWTDTEAFF
TGCGCCAGCAGCACCTGGACTGACACTGAAGCTTTCTTT